The clone carrying this TCR beta chain was recorded a few times. Its target is unknown. This sample was included in a study of shared clonotypes between healthy human individuals. For the study at large: Samples came from two female and a few male donors aged 18 to 49. Study conclusions and caveats: Compared with clonotypes that all four donors shared, non-shared clonotypes had lower generation probabilities.

Germline-derived CDR1 and CDR2 are MNHEY and SVGAGI. The CDR3 is made up of 14 amino acids. The germline V and J ends were trimmed by 0 bases and 3 bases, with 8 bases remaining between them. CD45RO-negative cells were positively selected for CCR7, leaving out terminally differentiated effector memory CD45RA+ cells. Every subset's genomic DNA went evenly onto several immunoSEQ plates. Each replicate PCR on the sorted subsets used 150 to 200 ng DNA (roughly 32,000 T cell genomes). Here immunoSEQ multiplex PCR was the method, and the copy in TCRdb shows in-frame clones only, minus some. The profile shows about 2.1 million clones, just under 95% of them singletons.

The chain combines TRBV6-5 with TRBJ1-1, with D maybe TRBD1 (6 bases). This TCR derives from a man between 18 and 35 years old in good health. Some clones in this sample may be carry-over from other donors' samples. Sequencing was done on a sample of naive CD8+ T cells from PBMCs. CDR3 sequence (DNA): TGTGCCAGCAGTTACTCACAGGGAGACACTGAAGCTTTCTTT. Protein product: CASSYSQGDTEAFF.